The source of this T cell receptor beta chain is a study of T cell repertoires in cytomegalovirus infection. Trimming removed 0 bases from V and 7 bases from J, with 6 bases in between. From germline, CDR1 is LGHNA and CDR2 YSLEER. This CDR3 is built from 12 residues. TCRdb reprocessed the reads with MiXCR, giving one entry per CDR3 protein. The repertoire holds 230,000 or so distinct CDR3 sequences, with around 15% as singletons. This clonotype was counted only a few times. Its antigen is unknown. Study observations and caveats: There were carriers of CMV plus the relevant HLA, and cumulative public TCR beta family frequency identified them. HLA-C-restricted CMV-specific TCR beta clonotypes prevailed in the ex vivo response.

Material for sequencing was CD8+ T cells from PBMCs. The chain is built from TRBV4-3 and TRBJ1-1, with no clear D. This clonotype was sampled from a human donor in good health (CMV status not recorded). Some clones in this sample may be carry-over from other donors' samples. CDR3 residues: CASSQDLSEAFF. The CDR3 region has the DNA TGCGCCAGCAGCCAAGATCTGAGTGAAGCTTTCTTT.